This TCR beta chain was recorded in a study of blood T cell repertoires in COVID-19. Study in general: The origin of the acute and convalescent COVID-19 samples was the United States, Italy and Spain. The analysed material was cDNA or gDNA that came from T cells, B-cell-depleted T cells, or PBMCs.

Per the germline V gene, CDR1 is SGHDN and CDR2 is FVKESK. This CDR3 has 18 residues. V shed 0 bases and J 5 bases; nucleotides not matched to a gene: 13. The method was immunoSEQ multiplex PCR; TCRdb's version includes in-frame clones alone and lacks a portion of them. The sample yields tens of thousands of clones, around 86% seen once. The chain couples TRBV14 to TRBJ2-5; 9 bases map to TRBD1. The TCR comes from a woman in her 70s with active COVID-19. The sample taken for sequencing was peripheral blood. The CDR3 region is CASSQDYRKTGGQETQYF. The CDR3 nucleotides read TGTGCCAGCAGCCAAGATTACCGTAAGACAGGGGGTCAGGAGACCCAGTACTTC. The complete variable domain, with remaining parts taken from reference TRBV14 and TRBJ2-5, reads EAGVTQFPSHSVIEKGQTVTLRCDPISGHDNLYWYRRVMGKEIKFLLHFVKESKQDESGMPNNRFLAERTGGTYSTLKVQPAELEDSGVYFCASSQDYRKTGGQETQYFGPGTRLLVL.